This TCR beta chain was documented in a study of memory CD4+ T cells and cytomegalovirus serostatus. Whole-study findings and limits: Of about 150 reported CMV TCRbeta sequences, 65 to 85 were found in memory CD4+ repertoires.

Germline V lookup: CDR1 SGHVS, CDR2 FNYEAQ. Losses at the gene ends were 5 bases for V and 3 bases for J; bases not matched to a gene: 6. The length of the CDR3 is 14 residues. The sort gate was single viable CD3+CD4+CD8-CD45RO+ cells for memory CD4+ T cells. CD4+ T cells were isolated by positive magnetic selection. About this clone itself: The antigen is not known.

Only in-frame clones appear in the TCRdb table, and some are missing; sequencing was by immunoSEQ multiplex PCR. The table shows roughly 50,000 clones, with approximately 77% occurring only once. The sample taken for sequencing was memory CD4+ T cells from blood. The V gene is TRBV7-6, the J gene TRBJ1-2, with 7 bases fitting TRBD1. This sequence originates from an adult in good health and CMV-seronegative. Some clones in this sample may be carry-over from other donors' samples. CDR3: CASSRWTGDYGYTF. The CDR3 DNA follows: TGTGCCAGCAGCCGTTGGACAGGAGACTATGGCTACACCTTC.